One TCR beta chain is described in this entry. The PCR was carried out with 60 Vbeta primers and 13 Jbeta primers. Using immunoSEQ multiplex PCR, the repertoire was profiled, and TCRdb retains in-frame clones only, with some absent. The sample carries 75,000 to 90,000 clones, approximately 79% recorded once. The data are from a study of cytomegalovirus exposure and HLA in healthy donors. The receptor was derived from a middle-aged woman in good health and CMV-seropositive. Sequences were obtained from PBMCs.

The CDR3 reads CATSQKPVLSGGGAVDTQYF. CDR3 nucleotide sequence: TGTGCCACCAGTCAAAAGCCCGTCTTAAGTGGCGGGGGGGCCGTAGATACGCAGTATTTT. The chain combines TRBV15 with TRBJ2-3; 9 bases are shared with TRBD2. V shed 6 bases and J 5 bases; nucleotides not matched to a gene: 24. This CDR3 has 20 amino acids. Germline CDR1 reads LNHNV; CDR2 reads YYDKDF (reference sequence).